The following is a T cell receptor beta chain sequence with its context. This may arise from a read error, as a much more abundant clone is one base away. Localized lung adenocarcinoma, a non-small cell lung cancer, affected the donors. This sample was included in a study of CD4 and CD8 cells across lung adenocarcinoma regions. TCRdb processed the PCR reads anew with MiXCR; each CDR3 protein has one entry. The table lists roughly 20,000 distinct CDR3 sequences, approximately 52% of them singletons. This TCR was recovered from a female donor with lung adenocarcinoma. The CD4 and CD8 labels of this study may be unreliable. The sample taken for sequencing was CD8+ T cells from the center of a lung tumor.

CDR3 nucleotide sequence: TGCGCCAGCAGCTGGGGTGGGAGATTTAATGAGCGGTCCTACAATGAGCAGTTCTTC. Translated: CASSWGGRFNERSYNEQFF. This chain connects TRBV5-1 to TRBJ2-1, with D possibly matching TRBD2 (5 bases). V lost 3 bases to trimming and J lost 1 base, with 23 bases between them. The CDR3 consists of 19 residues. Germline V lookup: CDR1 SGHRS, CDR2 YFSETQ.